Sequencing of this T cell receptor beta chain was carried out in a study of shared T cell receptors in the human thymus. Using immunoSEQ multiplex PCR, the repertoire was profiled, and TCRdb retains in-frame clones only, with some absent. Of approximately 580,000 clones listed, more than 75% are singletons. With 0 bases removed from V and 7 bases from J, the gap between germline ends came to 15 bases. Germline V gene lookup returns CDR1 MNHNS and CDR2 SASEGT. The CDR3 consists of 15 residues. These same records also appear under a second study, on human thymus T cells.

The TCR comes from a boy under two years old with a congenital heart defect. Sample: thymocytes. V is TRBV6-1 and J is TRBJ1-1, with D hard to call. The CDR3 sequence is CASSEALVPRDEAFF. DNA of the CDR3: TGTGCCAGCAGTGAAGCGCTGGTCCCGAGGGATGAAGCTTTCTTT.